Each of the 26 T cell receptor beta chains below was sequenced from the same sample in a study of blood T cell repertoires in COVID-19. Only in-frame clones appear in the TCRdb table, and some are missing; sequencing was by immunoSEQ multiplex PCR. The sample carries 140,000 or so clones, 80% to 90% recorded once. Specimen: peripheral blood. Receptors were obtained from a woman in her fifties or sixties with acute or convalescent COVID-19.

The chain joins TRBV7-3 to TRBJ1-1, with D perhaps matching TRBD1 (5 bases). V lost 4 bases and J 1 base, leaving 13 bases between the germline ends. From germline, CDR1 is SGHTA and CDR2 FQGTGA. The CDR3 runs to 15 residues. CDR3 DNA sequence: TGTGCCAGCAGCTCACTGGGGCAGCCGAACACTGAAGCTTTCTTT. Protein sequence: CASSSLGQPNTEAFF.

Here the CDR3 reads CASSLTSGYEQYF. The CDR3 nucleotides are TGTGCCAGCAGTCTCACTAGCGGCTACGAGCAGTACTTC. V usage is TRBV14 and J usage is TRBJ2-7; TRBD2 matches 8 bases. CDR1 SGHDN and CDR2 FVKESK come from the germline V gene. This CDR3 contains 13 residues. J was trimmed by 3 bases and V by 6 bases; bases with no gene match: 4.

The rearrangement joins TRBV2 to TRBJ2-3; 16 positions match TRBD2. The V and J ends lost 8 bases and 2 bases, in that order; junction bases with no gene match: 10. The CDR3 consists of 18 residues. Germline CDR1 SNHLY, CDR2 FYNNEI. The CDR3 sequence is CASLPRGTSGGATDTQYF. CDR3 bases: TGTGCCAGCCTACCGCGGGGGACTAGCGGGGGGGCCACAGATACGCAGTATTTT.

This rearrangement joins TRBV5-4 to TRBJ2-7; 11 bases are a match to TRBD2. Germline-derived CDR1 and CDR2 are SGHNT and YYREEE (reference sequence). V dropped 0 bases and J dropped 7; count of bases not matched to a gene: 3. The CDR3 runs to 14 residues. The CDR3 protein is CASSLELAGVEQYF. Written as DNA, the CDR3 is TGTGCCAGCAGCTTGGAACTAGCGGGAGTAGAGCAGTACTTC.

For the CDR3, the DNA is TGTGCCGGAACATGGACTAGCGTCACCTACGAGCAGTACTTC. This sequence encodes CAGTWTSVTYEQYF. The genes are TRBV30 and TRBJ2-7, with 9 bases identical to TRBD2. The CDR3 runs 14 residues. After removal of 8 bases from V and 2 bases from J, the junction contained 10 bases not matched to a gene. CDR1 is GTSNPN and CDR2 is SVGIG in the germline V gene (reference sequence).

As for this clone: Other nucleotide sequences in the sample specify the same CDR3. J is TRBJ2-3 and V is TRBV5-1; TRBD2 might be the D (5 bases). CDR1 is SGHRS, CDR2 YFSETQ, per germline. With 2 bases removed from V and 0 bases from J, the gap between germline ends came to 10 bases. The CDR3 loop spans 15 amino acids. This chain's CDR3 is CASSFRTGSTDTQYF. As DNA, the CDR3 is TGCGCCAGCAGCTTTAGGACTGGTAGCACAGATACGCAGTATTTT.

The V gene is TRBV29-1, the J gene TRBJ2-3; D is possibly TRBD1 (6 bases). Germline assignment: CDR1 SQVTM and CDR2 ANQGSEA. CDR3 length: 14 residues. The ends were cut back, 4 bases at V and 4 bases at J, with 15 bases in the middle. The CDR3 here is CSVGGGGWSDTQYF. The CDR3 DNA follows: TGCAGCGTTGGAGGGGGTGGTTGGTCAGATACGCAGTATTTT.

The chain has TRBV10-3 and TRBJ1-2; weak D call: TRBD1 (6 bases). The CDR3 consists of 14 residues. Between the trimmed V and J ends, which lost 2 bases and 0 bases, there was a span of 7 bases. Germline CDR1 is ENHRY and CDR2 is SYGVKD. In nucleotides, the CDR3 is TGTGCCATCAGTGAGGGGACACCTAACTATGGCTACACCTTC. It codes for CAISEGTPNYGYTF.

This sequence joins TRBV7-7 and TRBJ1-4, with D uncertain. The CDR3 totals 15 residues. CDR1 SSHAT and CDR2 FNYEAQ come from the germline V gene (reference sequence). Trimming stripped 1 base from V and 5 bases from J, with 11 bases between. Here the CDR3 reads CASSLERGINEKLFF. The CDR3 coding sequence is TGTGCCAGCAGCTTAGAACGGGGAATAAATGAAAAACTGTTTTTT.

The chain recombines TRBV5-1 with TRBJ1-2; possibly TRBD1 for D (5 bases). V was trimmed by 0 bases and J by 3 bases, leaving 12 bases between them. CDR1 SGHRS and CDR2 YFSETQ come from the germline V gene. The CDR3 loop spans 15 amino acids. The CDR3: CASSLDAGKDYGYTF. The CDR3 DNA is TGCGCCAGCAGCTTGGATGCAGGGAAGGACTATGGCTACACCTTC.

The chain employs TRBV25-1 and TRBJ1-4; D remains unclear. The germline CDR1 and CDR2 sequences are MGHDK and SYGVNS. V was shortened by 1 base and J by 2 bases, with 11 bases between the two germline ends. The CDR3 covers 16 residues. The CDR3: CASSELSGRTNEKLFF. CDR3 nucleotide sequence: TGTGCCAGCAGTGAATTAAGCGGGCGGACTAATGAAAAACTGTTTTTT.

In its sample, this clone was seen a few times. This sequence joins TRBV20-1 and TRBJ1-3, with D uncertain. The CDR3 length is 11 residues. The V end lost 7 bases, the J end lost 4 bases, and 8 bases lay between the germline ends. Per the germline V gene, CDR1 is DFQATT and CDR2 is SNEGSKA (reference sequence). The CDR3 nucleotides are TGCAGTGGGGGAGCAGGAAACACCATATATTTT. This gives the protein CSGGAGNTIYF.

In this sample, this clone turned up a few times. The J gene is TRBJ2-1, the V gene TRBV19; 13 nucleotides align to TRBD2. V lost 4 bases and J lost 8; bases outside the gene matches: 11. The CDR3 totals 17 residues. CDR1 is LNHDA and CDR2 is SQIVND in the germline V gene (reference sequence). DNA of the CDR3: TGTGCCAGTAGTAGAAGGACCGGGACTAGCGGGGTAGATGAGCAGTTCTTC. This translates into CASSRRTGTSGVDEQFF. Full variable domain (missing parts from reference TRBV19 and TRBJ2-1): DGGITQSPKYLFRKEGQNVTLSCEQNLNHDAMYWYRQDPGQGLRLIYYSQIVNDFQKGDIAEGYSVSREKKESFPLTVTSAQKNPTAFYLCASSRRTGTSGVDEQFFGPGTRLTVL.

The chain has TRBV19 and TRBJ2-7, with 13 bases matching TRBD2. The CDR3 has 16 residues. The germline gives CDR1 LNHDA, CDR2 SQIVND (reference sequence). The V and J ends lost 3 bases and 1 base, in that order; junction bases with no gene match: 3. The CDR3 reads CASSMRTSGGSYEQYF. CDR3 bases: TGTGCCAGTAGTATGAGGACTAGCGGGGGTTCCTACGAGCAGTACTTC.

This chain links TRBV19 with TRBJ2-1; the match to TRBD2 covers 9 bases. The CDR3 spans 14 residues. V shed 5 bases, J shed 10 bases, and the junction held 9 bases outside the gene matches. The germline V gene has CDR1 LNHDA and CDR2 SQIVND (reference sequence). The CDR3 coding sequence is TGTGCCAGTAGTTTGAGGCGGGGGGGAGGCGAGCAGTTCTTC. Translation: CASSLRRGGGEQFF.

V is TRBV5-1 and J is TRBJ1-2; D gene ambiguous. The V end lost 0 bases, the J end lost 2 bases, and 11 bases lay between the germline ends. The CDR3 is 15 amino acids. Per the germline V gene, CDR1 is SGHRS and CDR2 is YFSETQ. CDR3 residues: CASSLGGGGNYGYTF. The CDR3 nucleotides read TGCGCCAGCAGCTTGGGGGGAGGAGGCAACTATGGCTACACCTTC.

This clone was seen just once. The chain links TRBV30 to TRBJ2-5, with 10 bases aligning to TRBD1. The CDR3 has 14 residues. Germline-derived CDR1 and CDR2 are GTSNPN and SVGIG (reference sequence). Trimming removed 3 bases from V and 2 bases from J; junction bases left unmatched: 3. The CDR3 loop is CAWSGTGAQETQYF. CDR3 nucleotide sequence: TGTGCCTGGAGCGGGACAGGGGCTCAAGAGACCCAGTACTTC.

This clone came up a few times. The chain has TRBV2 and TRBJ1-5; D is perhaps TRBD1 (6 bases). Trimming stripped 3 bases from V and 5 bases from J, with 8 bases between. CDR1 and CDR2 (germline): SNHLY, FYNNEI. This CDR3 region has 13 residues. The CDR3, as DNA: TGTGCCAGCAGTGACAGGGGTTATCAGCCCCAGCATTTT. As protein: CASSDRGYQPQHF.

The table lists this clone with a few counts. The rearrangement uses TRBV5-1 and TRBJ2-3, with D perhaps matching TRBD1 (6 bases). The CDR3 contains 13 residues. Trimming left V 4 bases short and J 5 bases short, with 11 bases between. Germline values: CDR1 SGHRS, CDR2 YFSETQ. Here the CDR3 DNA reads TGCGCCAGCAGCGGGCAGGGGTTAGATACGCAGTATTTT. It codes for CASSGQGLDTQYF.

The chain is built from TRBV5-1 and TRBJ1-4; D is possibly TRBD1 (5 bases). The CDR3 runs to 15 residues. V gave up 0 bases and J gave up 11 bases, with 17 bases separating them. CDR1 is SGHRS and CDR2 is YFSETQ in the germline V gene. CDR3 in DNA: TGCGCCAGCAGCTTGGATGCGGGGGGACGGGAGAAACTGTTTTTT. Translation: CASSLDAGGREKLFF.

This chain uses TRBV7-3 with TRBJ1-1, with TRBD1 matching 8 bases. V was pared by 6 bases and J by 0 bases, with 3 bases of the junction left unmatched. This CDR3 is 14 amino acids long. Germline CDR1 SGHTA, CDR2 FQGTGA. The CDR3 nucleotides are TGTGCCAGCAGGTGGGACAGGTTGAACACTGAAGCTTTCTTT. Protein sequence: CASRWDRLNTEAFF.

The chain carries TRBV19 and TRBJ1-1, with TRBD1 identical over 10 bases. Per the germline V gene, CDR1 is LNHDA and CDR2 is SQIVND (reference sequence). The J segment lost 5 bases and the V segment lost 8 bases, leaving 5 bases of the junction unmatched. The CDR3 runs to 13 residues. CDR3 amino acids: CASGDRGRTEAFF. In nucleotides, the CDR3 is TGTGCCAGTGGGGACAGGGGTCGGACTGAAGCTTTCTTT.

This clone was recorded a few times. The chain carries TRBV1 and TRBJ2-2; the table names TRBD2, a call not compared with the DNA. TRBV1 is recorded as a pseudogene. CDR3 length: 18 residues. CDR3 sequence (DNA): TGCACCAGCAGCCGACGACTAGCGGGAGGGTGGGACACCGGGGAGCTGTTTTTT. Its protein is CTSSRRLAGGWDTGELFF.

This clone was counted between two and nine times. The chain has TRBV27 and TRBJ1-5; tentative D call: TRBD1 (5 bases). The CDR3 is 19 amino acids. Germline loops: CDR1 MNHEY, CDR2 SMNVEV (reference sequence). Trimming removed 0 bases at V and 0 bases at J, with 18 bases between. The CDR3 region has the DNA TGTGCCAGCAGTTTATCGAAAGGACGGGACTTCTATAGCAATCAGCCCCAGCATTTT. Translation gives CASSLSKGRDFYSNQPQHF.

The chain combines TRBV11-3 with TRBJ2-2; D perhaps matches TRBD2 (6 bases). Between the trimmed V and J ends, which lost 6 bases and 6 bases, there was a span of 20 bases. Germline CDR1 SGHNT, CDR2 YENEEA. The CDR3 is 16 amino acids. CDR3 DNA: TGTGCCAGCAGTGAACGGGACTCCTCCTTGGCCGGGGAGCTGTTTTTT. Amino acids: CASSERDSSLAGELFF.

The chain employs TRBV5-6 and TRBJ2-1; 10 nucleotides agree with TRBD1. CDR1 and CDR2 from the germline V gene are SGHDT and YYEEEE. V was clipped by 0 bases and J by 8 bases; unmatched bases: 5. This CDR3 is built from 15 residues. CDR3 DNA: TGTGCCAGCAGCTTGGCAGGACAGGGGGAGGATGAGCAGTTCTTC. Protein: CASSLAGQGEDEQFF.